The 23 T cell receptor beta chains below come from one sample, sequenced in a study of blood T cell repertoires in COVID-19. Some clones are missing from TCRdb's copy, which holds only in-frame ones; the method was immunoSEQ multiplex PCR. This table holds 280,000 or so clones, 85% found once. The sequenced sample consisted of PBMCs or T cells enriched from blood (not recorded which). These receptors all stem from a woman aged 45-59 years who had recovered from COVID-19.

The chain links TRBV7-2 to TRBJ2-2; 7 bases are shared with TRBD2. The length of the CDR3 is 16 residues. The V segment lost 1 base and the J segment 7 bases; nucleotides outside the gene matches: 9. Per germline, CDR1 SGHTA and CDR2 FQGNSA. The CDR3 bases are TGTGCCAGCAGCTTAGAGCGGGACCTATTTATCGGGGAGCTGTTTTTT. Amino acid sequence: CASSLERDLFIGELFF.

The V call is TRBV7-9, the J call TRBJ2-1; 8 bases line up with TRBD2. Germline lookup yields CDR1 SEHNR and CDR2 FQNEAQ (reference sequence). This CDR3 has 15 amino acids. The V and J ends lost 3 bases and 8 bases, in that order; junction bases with no gene match: 9. CDR3 bases: TGTGCCAGCAGCTTCTTTAACGGGAGGGTTGATGAGCAGTTCTTC. As protein: CASSFFNGRVDEQFF.

The chain recombines TRBV10-2 with TRBJ1-2; 7 nucleotides align to TRBD1. The V gene end was trimmed by 2 bases and the J gene end by 5 bases; junction bases not matched to a gene: 8. Per the germline V gene, CDR1 is WSHSY and CDR2 is SAAADI. The length of the CDR3 is 15 residues. The chain's CDR3 is CASSENPRQGYGYTF. CDR3 nucleotide sequence: TGCGCCAGCAGTGAGAATCCGAGACAGGGATATGGCTACACCTTC.

The chain uses TRBV30 and TRBJ2-1, with TRBD2 matching over 9 bases. After removal of 2 bases from V and 9 bases from J, the junction contained 5 bases not matched to a gene. This CDR3 spans 13 amino acids. CDR1 is GTSNPN, CDR2 SVGIG, per germline (reference sequence). In DNA form, the CDR3 reads TGTGCCTGGAGTATAGCGGGAGTTGGTGAGCAGTTCTTC. Translation gives CAWSIAGVGEQFF.

The chain has TRBV19 and TRBJ2-3; D gene uncertain. The CDR3 runs 16 residues. V was pared by 3 bases and J by 0 bases, with 13 bases between. Germline V gene data show CDR1 as LNHDA and CDR2 as SQIVND (reference sequence). CDR3 amino acids: CASSIGDTLSTDTQYF. The CDR3 nucleotides read TGTGCCAGTAGTATCGGTGACACACTTAGCACAGATACGCAGTATTTT.

V gene TRBV5-6 combines with J gene TRBJ2-7, with 8 bases identical to TRBD1. The length of the CDR3 is 14 residues. V shed 4 bases, J shed 3 bases, and the junction held 6 bases outside the gene matches. The germline CDR1 and CDR2 sequences are SGHDT and YYEEEE. The DNA for the CDR3 is TGTGCCAGCAGCCTTTTAGGACAGGGCTACGAGCAGTACTTC. This sequence encodes CASSLLGQGYEQYF.

The gene calls are TRBV7-2 and TRBJ2-3, with a weak D call TRBD2 (6 bases). V lost 5 bases and J lost 2, with 14 bases in between. CDR1 and CDR2 from the germline V gene are SGHTA and FQGNSA. The CDR3 is made up of 15 amino acids. CDR3 sequence reads: CASSPWTTLTDTQYF. CDR3 DNA: TGTGCCAGCAGCCCCTGGACTACCCTCACAGATACGCAGTATTTT.

The chain is built from TRBV9 and TRBJ1-2; D not resolved. The CDR3 is made up of 11 amino acids. Germline assignment: CDR1 SGDLS and CDR2 YYNGEE. Trimming removed 4 bases at V and 8 bases at J, with 9 bases between. The CDR3 loop is CASSLHGGYTF. The CDR3 DNA sequence: TGTGCCAGCAGCCTCCACGGGGGCTACACCTTC. Complete variable domain (other parts from reference TRBV9 and TRBJ1-2): DSGVTQTPKHLITATGQRVTLRCSPRSGDLSVYWYQQSLDQGLQFLIQYYNGEERAKGNILERFSAQQFPDLHSELNLSSLELGDSALYFCASSLHGGYTFGSGTRLTVV.

This clone was seen only once. This chain uses TRBV12-3 or TRBV12-4 with TRBJ1-1; 11 nucleotides match TRBD1. The trim removed 6 bases at V and 10 bases at J, leaving 4 bases unmatched. CDR3 length: 12 residues. The CDR3 protein is CASSGQGARAFF. The CDR3 bases are TGTGCCAGCAGCGGACAGGGGGCCCGAGCTTTCTTT.

CDR3 region: CASSGQQGTVGYTF. For the CDR3, the DNA is TGTGCCAGTAGTGGACAACAGGGCACCGTCGGCTACACCTTC. The chain links TRBV19 to TRBJ1-2; D possibly corresponds to TRBD1 (6 bases). V lost 5 bases, J lost 8 bases, and 18 bases lay in between. The CDR3 length is 14 residues. The germline V gene encodes CDR1 LNHDA and CDR2 SQIVND (reference sequence). Using reference TRBV19 and TRBJ1-2 for the parts outside the CDR3, the full variable domain is DGGITQSPKYLFRKEGQNVTLSCEQNLNHDAMYWYRQDPGQGLRLIYYSQIVNDFQKGDIAEGYSVSREKKESFPLTVTSAQKNPTAFYLCASSGQQGTVGYTFGSGTRLTVV.

The chain couples TRBV5-1 to TRBJ2-1, with unresolved D. V dropped 4 bases and J dropped 9 bases, with 11 bases sitting between them. CDR3 length equals 12 residues. CDR1 is SGHRS and CDR2 is YFSETQ in the germline V gene. CDR3 region: CASSDNMLEQFF. Here the CDR3 DNA reads TGCGCCAGCAGCGACAACATGCTTGAGCAGTTCTTC.

The chain uses TRBV3-1 (or the pseudogene TRBV3-2) and TRBJ2-1; D might be TRBD1 (6 bases). The CDR3 spans 16 residues. Trimming pared 0 bases from V and 7 bases from J, leaving 16 bases between. Per the germline V gene, CDR1 is LGHDT and CDR2 is YNNKEL (reference sequence). The CDR3 spells CASSQEVWKRGNEQFF. CDR3 coding DNA: TGTGCCAGCAGCCAAGAAGTCTGGAAGAGGGGGAATGAGCAGTTCTTC.

This chain uses TRBV5-6 with TRBJ2-5; TRBD1 matches 8 bases. The CDR3 loop spans 16 amino acids. The trim removed 0 bases at V and 3 bases at J, leaving 7 bases unmatched. CDR1 and CDR2 from the germline V gene are SGHDT and YYEEEE. CDR3 nucleotide sequence: TGTGCCAGCAGCTTGGGCTTGGCAGGGGGCGAAGAGACCCAGTACTTC. This encodes CASSLGLAGGEETQYF.

This chain uses TRBV7-9 with TRBJ1-1; TRBD1 matches 11 bases. Germline lookup yields CDR1 SEHNR and CDR2 FQNEAQ (reference sequence). The CDR3 runs 15 residues. The V segment lost 2 bases and the J segment 6 bases; nucleotides outside the gene matches: 5. The CDR3 region is CASSLRTGGIPEAFF. CDR3 in DNA: TGTGCCAGCAGCTTAAGGACAGGGGGCATCCCTGAAGCTTTCTTT.

The chain carries TRBV5-6 and TRBJ2-7, with D perhaps TRBD2 (6 bases). V lost 0 bases and J 2 bases, leaving 9 bases between the germline ends. The CDR3 spans 14 residues. In germline, CDR1 is SGHDT, CDR2 YYEEEE. Here the CDR3 DNA reads TGTGCCAGCAGCTTGGCGGGAGTTACCTACGAGCAGTACTTC. Its protein product is CASSLAGVTYEQYF.

In its sample, this clone was seen a few times. The rearrangement links TRBV11-2 to TRBJ2-7, with D possibly being TRBD2 (5 bases). This CDR3 has 13 amino acids. Germline-derived CDR1 and CDR2 are SGHAT and FQNNGV. Trimming left V 0 bases short and J 13 bases short, with 16 bases between. This CDR3 is CASSLDYGGYGYF. The CDR3 nucleotides are TGTGCCAGCAGCTTAGATTACGGCGGGTACGGCTACTTC.

This chain joins TRBV5-8 and TRBJ2-5, with 10 bases that match TRBD2. There are 15 residues in the CDR3. The junction had 5 bases not matched to a gene; V was cut back by 5 bases and J by 1 base. Germline lookup yields CDR1 SGHTS and CDR2 YDEGEE. The CDR3: CASSHSGGFQETQYF. The CDR3 DNA reads TGTGCCAGCAGTCATAGCGGGGGGTTCCAAGAGACCCAGTACTTC.

This chain joins TRBV5-4 and TRBJ2-2, with TRBD1 matching 8 bases. The CDR3 spans 14 residues. The germline V gene encodes CDR1 SGHNT and CDR2 YYREEE (reference sequence). The V segment lost 3 bases and the J segment 6 bases; nucleotides outside the gene matches: 4. Here the CDR3 DNA reads TGTGCCAGCAGCTCCGCAGGGGGCTCCGGGGAGCTGTTTTTT. Amino acids: CASSSAGGSGELFF. Full variable domain (rest looked up from reference TRBV5-4 and TRBJ2-2): ETGVTQSPTHLIKTRGQQVTLRCSSQSGHNTVSWYQQALGQGPQFIFQYYREEENGRGNFPPRFSGLQFPNYSSELNVNALELDDSALYLCASSSAGGSGELFFGEGSRLTVL.

This clone showed up just once. This chain joins TRBV4-1 and TRBJ1-5; D not certain. The germline V and J ends were trimmed by 4 bases and 4 bases, with 8 bases remaining between them. The length of the CDR3 is 13 residues. CDR1 is MGHRA and CDR2 is YSYEKL in the germline V gene. DNA for the CDR3: TGCGCCAGCAGCCGGCCCGGGAATCAGCCCCAGCATTTT. This translates into CASSRPGNQPQHF.

The chain joins TRBV18 to TRBJ2-1; 8 bases are a match to TRBD1. The J segment lost 2 bases and the V segment lost 2 bases, leaving 5 bases of the junction unmatched. Germline V gene sequence: CDR1 KGHSH, CDR2 LQKENI. The CDR3 extends over 16 amino acids. The chain's CDR3 is CASSPGQGGTYNEQFF. DNA for the CDR3: TGTGCCAGCTCACCAGGACAGGGCGGCACCTACAATGAGCAGTTCTTC.

This sequence joins TRBV4-1 and TRBJ1-1; D is possibly TRBD1 (6 bases). The CDR3 contains 13 residues. The ends were cut back, 2 bases at V and 9 bases at J, with 13 bases in the middle. CDR1 and CDR2 (germline): MGHRA, YSYEKL. CDR3: CASSQWTVQQAFF. In nucleotides, the CDR3 is TGCGCCAGCAGCCAATGGACAGTTCAACAAGCTTTCTTT.

V is TRBV19 and J is TRBJ1-2; D ambiguous. The CDR3 totals 15 residues. CDR1 is LNHDA and CDR2 is SQIVND in the germline V gene (reference sequence). Trimming removed 3 bases from V and 5 bases from J, with 16 bases in between. The DNA of the CDR3 is TGTGCCAGTAGTATTCAGGCCAGCCAACAGTATGGCTACACCTTC. It translates to CASSIQASQQYGYTF. The full variable domain, rest sourced from reference TRBV19 and TRBJ1-2, is DGGITQSPKYLFRKEGQNVTLSCEQNLNHDAMYWYRQDPGQGLRLIYYSQIVNDFQKGDIAEGYSVSREKKESFPLTVTSAQKNPTAFYLCASSIQASQQYGYTFGSGTRLTVV.

V and J are TRBV5-1 and TRBJ1-3; TRBD1 matches 8 bases. V lost 4 bases, J lost 8 bases, and 14 bases stayed unmatched. The CDR3 runs 16 residues. Germline CDR1 reads SGHRS; CDR2 reads YFSETQ. The chain's CDR3 is CASSLSTGRGQDTIYF. CDR3 coding DNA: TGCGCCAGCAGCCTATCTACGGGCAGGGGACAGGACACCATATATTTT.